The 14 T cell receptor beta chains listed next were all sequenced from one sample in a study of blood T cell repertoires in COVID-19. The repertoire was sequenced with immunoSEQ multiplex PCR; TCRdb's copy has only in-frame clones and lacks some. The repertoire holds 250,000 or so clones, 80% to 95% seen once, with 2.8% in the top ten. Specimen: PBMCs or T cells enriched from blood (not recorded which). The receptors come from a man aged 35-49 years who had been exposed to COVID-19.

The gene calls are TRBV2 and TRBJ2-7; TRBD1 aligns across 7 bases. The V gene's germline CDR1 is SNHLY and CDR2 FYNNEI. V lost 6 bases and J lost 4; bases outside the gene matches: 12. CDR3 length: 15 residues. As DNA, the CDR3 is TGTGCCAGCAGCGCCGCACCCGGGACAGAGTACGAGCAGTACTTC. Translation: CASSAAPGTEYEQYF.

The genes are TRBV9 and TRBJ1-1; D uncertain. Trimming cost V 2 bases and J 4 bases, with 12 bases left between them. The CDR3 runs to 14 residues. CDR1 SGDLS and CDR2 YYNGEE come from the germline V gene. The CDR3, as DNA: TGTGCCAGCAGCGTTAGTCAGACGGGCACTGAAGCTTTCTTT. This encodes CASSVSQTGTEAFF. Together with reference TRBV9 and TRBJ1-1, the CDR3 gives the full variable domain: DSGVTQTPKHLITATGQRVTLRCSPRSGDLSVYWYQQSLDQGLQFLIQYYNGEERAKGNILERFSAQQFPDLHSELNLSSLELGDSALYFCASSVSQTGTEAFFGQGTRLTVV.

The CDR3 region is CASSLADGESTDTQYF. CDR3 DNA sequence: TGCGCCAGCAGCTTGGCCGACGGGGAAAGCACAGATACGCAGTATTTT. J is TRBJ2-3 and V is TRBV5-1, with a possible D match to TRBD2 (5 bases). V shed 0 bases and J shed 0 bases, with 11 bases lying between them. The CDR3 runs to 16 residues. CDR1 is SGHRS and CDR2 is YFSETQ in the germline V gene. Looking up the rest from reference TRBV5-1 and TRBJ2-3 gives the full variable domain: KAGVTQTPRYLIKTRGQQVTLSCSPISGHRSVSWYQQTPGQGLQFLFEYFSETQRNKGNFPGRFSGRQFSNSRSEMNVSTLELGDSALYLCASSLADGESTDTQYFGPGTRLTVL.

This CDR3 reads CASSRGDSYNEQFF. CDR3 bases: TGTGCCAGCAGCCGAGGGGACAGTTACAATGAGCAGTTCTTC. The gene calls are TRBV28 and TRBJ2-1, with 7 bases identical to TRBD1. Germline assignment: CDR1 MDHEN and CDR2 SYDVKM. Unmatched junction bases numbered 6, after V lost 6 bases and J lost 4 bases. The CDR3 length is 14 residues.

V gene TRBV27 combines with J gene TRBJ2-7; 8 bases align to TRBD2. The junction had 7 bases not matched to a gene; V was cut back by 5 bases and J by 7 bases. In germline, CDR1 is MNHEY, CDR2 SMNVEV (reference sequence). This CDR3 has 13 residues. This chain's CDR3 is CASSPTSGTEQYF. CDR3 nucleotides: TGTGCCAGCAGTCCAACTAGCGGAACTGAGCAGTACTTC.

The table lists this clone with a few counts. The V and J genes are TRBV24-1 and TRBJ1-2, with a possible D match to TRBD1 (6 bases). The germline gives CDR1 KGHDR, CDR2 SFDVKD. Trimming pared 5 bases from V and 6 bases from J, leaving 12 bases between. The CDR3 sequence is 13 residues long. The CDR3 loop reads CATSAGQYNGYTF. Written as DNA, the CDR3 is TGTGCCACCAGTGCTGGACAGTATAATGGCTACACCTTC.

The CDR3 is CASSLRTTENTEAFF. The DNA for the CDR3 is TGTGCCAGCAGCCTACGGACGACAGAGAACACTGAAGCTTTCTTT. V usage is TRBV9 and J usage is TRBJ1-1; maybe TRBD1 (5 bases). Germline loops: CDR1 SGDLS, CDR2 YYNGEE. Trimming shortened V by 4 bases and J by 1 base, and 14 bases separated the two germline ends. This CDR3 comprises 15 residues.

The CDR3 nucleotides are TGTGCCAGCAGCTTAGGGCAGGGGGCGGCCCGAAGCGGGACGGAAGCTTTCTTT. Translated, it gives CASSLGQGAARSGTEAFF. This sequence joins TRBV11-2 and TRBJ1-1; 8 bases align to TRBD1. CDR3 length: 18 amino acids. The germline V gene has CDR1 SGHAT and CDR2 FQNNGV. V was pared by 1 base and J by 8 bases, with 18 bases of the junction left unmatched.

CDR3 sequence reads: CASSLTGTGLKLFF. DNA of the CDR3: TGTGCCAGCAGCTTAACCGGGACAGGTCTAAAACTGTTTTTT. V gene TRBV11-2 combines with J gene TRBJ1-4; 8 positions match TRBD1. Germline V gene data show CDR1 as SGHAT and CDR2 as FQNNGV. Trimming at V came to 2 bases and at J to 10 bases, leaving 6 bases not matched to a gene. CDR3 length: 14 residues.

The chain has TRBV28 and TRBJ1-5, with 8 bases identical to TRBD1. Germline V CDR1 and CDR2: MDHEN, SYDVKM. The length of the CDR3 is 15 residues. Trimming at V came to 5 bases and at J to 7 bases, leaving 10 bases not matched to a gene. The chain's CDR3 is CASSPLGQGGQPQHF. CDR3 coding DNA: TGTGCCAGCAGTCCCTTAGGACAGGGTGGGCAGCCCCAGCATTTT.

V usage is TRBV12-5 and J usage is TRBJ2-3; 10 bases map to TRBD2. The CDR3 sequence is 19 residues long. Germline V gene lookup returns CDR1 LGHNT and CDR2 FRNRAP. The ends lost 0 bases at V and 8 bases at J; junction bases unmatched: 17. In nucleotides, the CDR3 is TGTGCTAGTGGTTTGGTACTCGGGCAGCGGGAGGGCGCACGAGGTACGCAGTATTTT. Amino acid sequence: CASGLVLGQREGARGTQYF.

About this clone: The same CDR3 can be traced to other DNA sequences in this sample. The rearrangement uses TRBV30 and TRBJ1-5; 7 bases match TRBD1. The CDR3 has 13 residues. CDR1 is GTSNPN, CDR2 SVGIG, per germline (reference sequence). The trim removed 1 base at V and 4 bases at J, leaving 1 base unmatched. CDR3: CAWSGQGNQPQHF. The CDR3 coding sequence is TGTGCCTGGAGTGGACAGGGTAATCAGCCCCAGCATTTT.

This chain connects TRBV1 to TRBJ1-5; TRBD1 is the table's D call and was not checked against the DNA. TRBV1 is a recognized pseudogene. The CDR3 runs to 23 residues. The CDR3 protein is CTSSQDEFIRGDRVKHSNQPQHF. In nucleotides, the CDR3 is TGCACCAGCAGCCAAGATGAATTTATCCGAGGGGACAGGGTGAAACATAGCAATCAGCCCCAGCATTTT.

The gene calls are TRBV12-5 and TRBJ2-4; 9 nucleotides align to TRBD1. The CDR3 covers 14 residues. The germline CDR1 and CDR2 sequences are LGHNT and FRNRAP. The V gene end was trimmed by 5 bases and the J gene end by 8 bases; junction bases not matched to a gene: 7. The CDR3 reads CASGIGTGRDIQYF. CDR3 coding DNA: TGTGCTAGTGGTATAGGGACAGGGAGGGACATTCAGTACTTC.